This T cell receptor (beta chain) was recorded in a study of Ad26.COV2.S vaccination and SARS-CoV-2 variants (TCRdb year 2021). Regarding the complete study: Donors in the vaccine arm were drawn from COV1001, a multicentre, randomized, double-blind, placebo-controlled phase I-IIa trial testing Ad26.COV2.S in healthy adults. Ad26.COV2.S was given intramuscularly at 5x10^10 or 1x10^11 viral particles, as a single shot or as two shots 56 days apart. Sequencing of the TCRbeta repertoire served to evaluate the specificity and breadth of SARS-CoV-2-reactive T cell receptors following Ad26.COV2.S vaccination. The TCR-sequenced set comprised approximately 32 samples: some 19 Ad26.COV2.S vaccine recipients, 5 placebo recipients and 8 SARS-CoV-2 convalescent individuals. Trial participants were randomized into five groups of five: low-dose or high-dose Ad26.COV2.S given once or twice, or placebo on both occasions. Throughout the experiments and outcome assessment, investigators stayed blinded to trial group allocation. The research as a whole found: Comparable non-spike TCR breadth was observed between vaccine and placebo recipients, consistent with only spike being contained in the vaccine. Substantial breadth of spike-specific CD8+ and CD4+ T cell responses was reported after vaccination. Spike-specific TCR breadth was higher in Ad26.COV2.S recipients than in placebo recipients (P = 0.0014). According to the authors, total T cell responses may have been underestimated by the TCR breadth and depth analyses. The study was not powered to compare responses between vaccine doses or regimens.

In the paper's terms, the treatment or condition label means: roughly 19 received Ad26.COV2.S at low or high dose, single or two shots; 5 received placebo; per-sample allocation not given. Repertoires of vaccine and placebo recipients were sequenced from samples collected on day 63 after the first injection. In Cohort 1b, roughly 25 adults aged 18-55 years were enrolled at a single site in Boston, USA, between 29 July and 7 August 2020. Ad26.COV2.S consisted of a replication-incompetent adenovirus type 26 vector by which a prefusion-stabilized SARS-CoV-2 spike protein from the original Wuhan strain was expressed. TCRbeta CDR3 regions were sequenced with the immunoSEQ Assay. After extraction, genomic DNA underwent amplification by bias-controlled multiplex PCR, followed by high-throughput sequencing. In the paper's pipeline: To quantify the absolute abundance of each unique TCRbeta CDR3 region, sequences were collapsed and filtered. T cell fraction was estimated by normalization of TCRbeta template counts to usable DNA, with usable DNA being measured through amplification of reference genes present in all nucleated cells. Repertoire TCRs were annotated as SARS-CoV-2-specific by exact matching of V gene, CDR3 amino acid sequence and J gene to a known reactive TCR set. The reference SARS-CoV-2 TCR set came from MIRA and was filtered for enrichment in COVID-19-positive ImmuneCODE repertoires, removing public or cross-reactive TCRs. Using the MIRA antigens, annotated TCRs were further analysed by specific ORF or by position within an ORF. Breadth was defined as annotated unique rearrangements over total unique productive rearrangements; depth was the summed frequency of those rearrangements. Group comparisons of TCR breadth used two-sided Wilcoxon rank-sum tests. TCRdb retrieved this table from immuneACCESS and kept in-frame rearrangements only. Not all clones are present; in checked studies, unresolved V genes account for under half, and no reason is known for the remainder. V, J and clone size were drawn from that table, and D and trimming were deduced from the DNA. The sample data list 400,000 to 450,000 clones, and less than 95% of these were observed just once. Roughly 4% of the sample rests with the top ten.

Including cysteine and phenylalanine, the CDR3 has 15 amino acids. Only the CDR3 DNA is retained, 45 bases long and in frame from the first base. V ends up 4 bases short and J 4 bases short, with an unmatched junction base count of 6. CDR1 and CDR2 (ENHRY, SYGVKD) derive from the germline V gene. In the case of this clone: Its target antigen remains unknown. Nothing much larger sits one base from this clone, and base qualities are not available.

Sequenced here: peripheral blood, sampled in a trial of Ad26.COV2.S vaccine versus placebo. The sequence came from a person between 18 and 60 years old who received the Ad26.COV2.S COVID-19 vaccine or a placebo. The chain is made from TRBV10-3 and TRBJ2-7, with TRBD2 matching 11 junction bases. CDR3 reads: CAISGLAGRVYEQYF. The DNA sequence is TGTGCCATCAGTGGACTAGCGGGGAGGGTATACGAGCAGTACTTC.